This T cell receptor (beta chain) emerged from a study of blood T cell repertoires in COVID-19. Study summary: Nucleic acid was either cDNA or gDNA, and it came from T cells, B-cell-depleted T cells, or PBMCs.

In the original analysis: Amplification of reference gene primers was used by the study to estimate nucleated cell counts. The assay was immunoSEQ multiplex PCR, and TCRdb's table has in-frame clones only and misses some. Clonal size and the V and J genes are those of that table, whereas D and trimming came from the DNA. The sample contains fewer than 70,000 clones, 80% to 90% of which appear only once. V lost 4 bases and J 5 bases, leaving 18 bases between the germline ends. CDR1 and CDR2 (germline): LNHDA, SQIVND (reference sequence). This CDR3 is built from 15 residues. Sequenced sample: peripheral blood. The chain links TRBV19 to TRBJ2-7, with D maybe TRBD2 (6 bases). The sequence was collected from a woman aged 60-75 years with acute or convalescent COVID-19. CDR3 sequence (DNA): TGTGCCAGTAGTACCACGGGACTGACTCGCGACGAGCAGTACTTC. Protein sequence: CASSTTGLTRDEQYF.